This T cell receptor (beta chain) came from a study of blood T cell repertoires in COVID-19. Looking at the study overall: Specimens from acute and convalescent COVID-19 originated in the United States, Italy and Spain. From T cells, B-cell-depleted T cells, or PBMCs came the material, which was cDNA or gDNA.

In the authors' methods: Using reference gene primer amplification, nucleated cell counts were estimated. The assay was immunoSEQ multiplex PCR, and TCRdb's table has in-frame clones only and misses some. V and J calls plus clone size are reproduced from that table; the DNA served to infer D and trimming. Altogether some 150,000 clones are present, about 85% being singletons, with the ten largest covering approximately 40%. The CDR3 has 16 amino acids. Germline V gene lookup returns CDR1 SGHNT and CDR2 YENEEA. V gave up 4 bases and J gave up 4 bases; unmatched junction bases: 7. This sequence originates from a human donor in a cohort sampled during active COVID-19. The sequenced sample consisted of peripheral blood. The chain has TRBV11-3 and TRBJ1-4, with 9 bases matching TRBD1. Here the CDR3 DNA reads TGTGCCAGCAGCTCCCGACCGGGACAGGGTAATGAAAAACTGTTTTTT. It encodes CASSSRPGQGNEKLFF.